The source of this TCR beta chain is a study of blood T cell repertoires in COVID-19 (TCRdb year 2020). Regarding the study in general: Samples from collaborators originated in the United States, Italy and Spain and spanned both the acute and convalescent phases of COVID-19. The material from the prospective study consisted of cDNA or gDNA derived from T cells, B-cell-depleted T cells, or PBMCs. The dataset comprised deeply sampled blood TCRbeta repertoires from subjects exposed to, actively infected with, or recovered from COVID-19. The repertoires were made available in a free public database intended to serve as a resource for research on the immune response to SARS-CoV-2. The samples were drawn from two sources: the first 160 participants of the ongoing ImmuneRACE study, and 1,254 subjects contributed by 6 global collaborators. The sample metadata nearly always contained a de-identified subject ID, COVID-19 status, age in years and sex. HLA class I and class II types, where available, came from metadata supplied by the sample provider rather than from assay-based typing. Summary of the overall study and its limitations: Clinical and demographic metadata were provided uncurated, with the amount varying by source and participant.

In the case of this clone: Its antigen remains undetermined. One base away there is no much larger clone; base qualities are not given.

From the cysteine through the phenylalanine, the CDR3 covers 14 amino acids. The DNA shown is the 42-base CDR3, in frame from base 1. CDR1 and CDR2 were assigned from the germline V gene as KGHSH and LQKENI. Trimming removed 5 bases from V and 5 bases from J, leaving 16 bases between the germline ends. TCRbeta CDR3 regions were amplified from genomic DNA using the immunoSEQ Assay, a bias-controlled multiplex PCR. The authors processed their data as follows. Nucleated cell counts per sample were estimated from amplification of reference gene primers within the assay. To quantify the absolute abundance of each unique TCRbeta CDR3 rearrangement, sequence reads were collapsed and filtered. Productive Simpson clonality was computed per sample as the square root of Simpson's diversity index over productive rearrangements. TCRdb retrieved this table from immuneACCESS and kept in-frame rearrangements only. Not all clones are present; in checked studies, unresolved V genes account for under half, and no reason is known for the remainder. The V and J calls and the clone size are those of that table, but D and trimming were determined from the DNA. Here the sample has 95,000 or so clones; approximately 84% occur a single time. Approximately 24% of the sample rests with the top ten.

Collaborating institutions collected whole blood in K2EDTA tubes following their own protocols. For TCRbeta analysis, collaborators shipped samples in one of three forms: frozen whole blood, isolated PBMCs, or DNA extracted from either of those sample types. The material sequenced was peripheral blood. This TCR derives from a human donor in a cohort sampled during active COVID-19. The rearranged segments are TRBV18 and TRBJ2-7; matching of 5 bases hints at TRBD1 as the D gene. Here the CDR3 is given as CASSVDAAGNEQYF. The nucleotides are TGTGCCAGCTCAGTCGACGCGGCAGGGAACGAGCAGTACTTC.